The 32 T cell receptor beta chains listed next were all sequenced from one sample in a study of blood T cells in healthy people across ages. It was with a sample-barcoded 5' primer and a J-beta primer mix that a second PCR of about 7 to 12 cycles was run. TCRdb re-called the 5' RACE reads with MiXCR, one entry per CDR3 protein. Among hundreds of thousands of distinct CDR3 sequences listed, about a quarter were seen once. These data were likewise used in another study, on T cells of mothers and their children.

Sample: blood. All receptors derive from a boy aged 5-17 years in good health.

The rearrangement links TRBV5-1 to TRBJ2-7, with D possibly matching TRBD1 (6 bases). This CDR3 is built from 15 residues. Germline values: CDR1 SGHRS, CDR2 YFSETQ. V gave up 3 bases and J gave up 5 bases, with 18 bases separating them. The CDR3 is CASSWTAGDTNEQYF. As DNA, the CDR3 is TGCGCCAGCAGCTGGACGGCAGGGGATACGAACGAGCAGTACTTC.

Concerning this clonotype itself: It may be a read error: a sequence one base away is much more abundant. V usage is TRBV5-1 and J usage is TRBJ2-3; 11 positions match TRBD2. CDR1 and CDR2 (germline): SGHRS, YFSETQ. With V trimmed by 2 bases and J by 7 bases, 6 bases remained unmatched. CDR3 size: 15 residues. The CDR3, as DNA: TGCGCCAGCAGCTTTGGGACTAGCGGAAGAAATACGCAGTATTTT. Its translation: CASSFGTSGRNTQYF. The full variable domain, with the rest looked up from reference TRBV5-1 and TRBJ2-3, is KAGVTQTPRYLIKTRGQQVTLSCSPISGHRSVSWYQQTPGQGLQFLFEYFSETQRNKGNFPGRFSGRQFSNSRSEMNVSTLELGDSALYLCASSFGTSGRNTQYFGPGTRLTVL.

A word on this clonotype: This may be a read error: a much more frequent sequence differs by one nucleotide. The V call is TRBV29-1, the J call TRBJ1-4, with D unresolved. Germline V gene data show CDR1 as SQVTM and CDR2 as ANQGSEA. Trimming stripped 6 bases from V and 5 bases from J, with 10 bases between. This CDR3 has 12 amino acids. CDR3 residues: CSVWAPNEKLFF. CDR3 sequence (DNA): TGCAGCGTGTGGGCTCCAAATGAAAAACTGTTTTTT.

This clonotype has a handful of counts. This chain joins TRBV6-1 and TRBJ2-1; unclear D gene. The CDR3 extends over 13 amino acids. Germline CDR1 is MNHNS and CDR2 is SASEGT. Deletions cut 8 bases from V and 0 bases from J, with 8 bases between. The CDR3 here is CASGISSYNEQFF. For the CDR3, the DNA is TGTGCCAGCGGGATTAGCTCCTACAATGAGCAGTTCTTC.

The V and J genes are TRBV13 and TRBJ2-1; 8 nucleotides agree with TRBD2. V trimming: 0 bases; J trimming: 0 bases; junction bases outside the gene matches: 10. In germline, CDR1 is PRHDT, CDR2 FYEKMQ (reference sequence). The CDR3 spans 19 residues. CDR3 protein: CASSLGRVLAGSSYNEQFF. The CDR3 nucleotides read TGTGCCAGCAGCTTAGGCCGGGTGCTAGCGGGCAGCTCCTACAATGAGCAGTTCTTC.

This clonotype occurred a few times. The chain recombines TRBV5-1 with TRBJ2-7; 7 bases are shared with TRBD1. The germline V gene encodes CDR1 SGHRS and CDR2 YFSETQ. This CDR3 is 15 amino acids long. The V segment lost 4 bases and the J segment 2 bases; nucleotides outside the gene matches: 9. The CDR3 region is CASSTGTAITYEQYF. CDR3 nucleotides: TGCGCCAGCAGCACCGGGACAGCGATCACCTACGAGCAGTACTTC.

J is TRBJ2-3 and V is TRBV9, with TRBD2 as a possible D gene (5 bases). The CDR3 has 13 residues. V dropped 2 bases and J dropped 10 bases, with 14 bases sitting between them. CDR1 and CDR2 from the germline V gene are SGDLS and YYNGEE. CDR3 bases: TGTGCCAGCAGCGTGAGCGGCGTGGATCCGCAGTATTTT. Translation: CASSVSGVDPQYF.

This clonotype was detected once. The conserved phenylalanine or tryptophan is not found at the CDR3 terminus, so this likely reflects a read error. The chain uses TRBV29-1 and TRBJ2-4, with unresolved D. The V end was cut by 1 base, the J end by 4 bases, with 14 bases between. There are 15 residues in the CDR3. The V gene's germline CDR1 is SQVTM and CDR2 ANQGSEA. CDR3 residues: CSVEGRTLEKNIQYL. Here the CDR3 DNA reads TGCAGCGTTGAAGGCAGGACCCTAGAAAAAAACATTCAGTACCTC.

The V gene is TRBV25-1, the J gene TRBJ1-6; D possibly corresponds to TRBD1 (6 bases). Trimming took 11 bases from V and 10 from J, leaving 18 bases between them. The CDR3 has 13 amino acids. Germline CDR1 is MGHDK and CDR2 is SYGVNS. The CDR3 here is CASLGGLSSPLHF. CDR3 nucleotides: TGTGCCTCCCTCGGGGGGCTGTCCTCACCCCTCCACTTT.

V usage is TRBV12-3 or TRBV12-4 and J usage is TRBJ1-4; D ambiguous. The CDR3 runs 16 residues. Between the trimmed V and J ends, which lost 5 bases and 7 bases, there was a span of 20 bases. CDR3 protein: CASSLGTPVGPEKLFF. DNA for the CDR3: TGTGCCAGCAGTCTTGGCACCCCCGTCGGTCCTGAAAAACTGTTTTTT.

The rearrangement joins TRBV4-1 to TRBJ2-7; unclear D gene. The V gene lost 0 bases and the J gene lost 4 bases, with 7 bases spanning the gap. This CDR3 spans 13 amino acids. CDR1 MGHRA and CDR2 YSYEKL come from the germline V gene. The DNA of the CDR3 is TGCGCCAGCAGCCAAGATAGTCGATACGAGCAGTACTTC. Protein: CASSQDSRYEQYF.

This clonotype was seen repeatedly, ten times or more. This sequence joins TRBV9 and TRBJ2-7, with 13 bases that match TRBD2. V was clipped by 3 bases and J by 3 bases; unmatched bases: 0. Germline CDR1 is SGDLS and CDR2 is YYNGEE. The CDR3 has 14 residues. CDR3 loop: CASSGTSGGYEQYF. The DNA of the CDR3 is TGTGCCAGCAGCGGGACTAGCGGGGGCTACGAGCAGTACTTC.

The table lists this clonotype with a few counts. This sequence joins TRBV7-6 and TRBJ1-4, with D hard to call. Germline V gene sequence: CDR1 SGHVS, CDR2 FNYEAQ. This CDR3 contains 13 residues. V gave up 5 bases and J gave up 4 bases, with 8 bases separating them. As DNA, the CDR3 is TGTGCCAGCAGCCCAGACGTTAATGAAAAACTGTTTTTT. It encodes CASSPDVNEKLFF. The whole variable domain, filled in from reference TRBV7-6 and TRBJ1-4, reads GAGVSQSPRYKVTKRGQDVALRCDPISGHVSLYWYRQALGQGPEFLTYFNYEAQQDKSGLPNDRFSAERPEGSISTLTIQRTEQRDSAMYRCASSPDVNEKLFFGSGTQLSVL.

The rearrangement uses TRBV6-5 and TRBJ1-1, with a tentative D call TRBD1 (5 bases). The germline gives CDR1 MNHEY, CDR2 SVGAGI. The CDR3 has 15 amino acids. Trimming pared 3 bases from V and 7 bases from J, leaving 18 bases between. In DNA, the CDR3 is TGTGCCAGCAGTTATTCCGGGACTCGAGTGTTTGAAGCTTTCTTT. Its translation: CASSYSGTRVFEAFF.

V and J are TRBV3-1 and TRBJ2-5; D perhaps matches TRBD1 (6 bases). The germline V and J ends were trimmed by 3 bases and 4 bases, with 12 bases remaining between them. The CDR3 totals 14 residues. Germline-derived CDR1 and CDR2 are LGHDT and YNNKEL (reference sequence). CDR3 DNA: TGTGCCAGCAGCCATGATGGGGGCGGAGAGACCCAGTACTTC. Its translation is CASSHDGGGETQYF.

The chain has TRBV2 and TRBJ2-7; D may be TRBD1 (6 bases). Germline values: CDR1 SNHLY, CDR2 FYNNEI. The CDR3 totals 13 residues. V shed 11 bases and J shed 3 bases, with 17 bases lying between them. CDR3 residues: CASSQGENYEQYF. The CDR3, as DNA: TGTGCCTCATCACAGGGTGAGAACTACGAGCAGTACTTC.

The V call is TRBV21-1, the J call TRBJ1-2; the tabulated D call, TRBD1, remains unverified against the DNA. TRBV21-1 is flagged as a pseudogene. This CDR3 contains 15 residues. The chain's CDR3 is CASSKAGTGRYGYTF. The CDR3 coding sequence is TGTGCCAGCAGCAAAGCGGGGACAGGGCGCTATGGCTACACCTTC.

The rearrangement links TRBV7-3 to TRBJ2-1; a possible D gene is TRBD1 (6 bases). The DNA end favors TRBJ2-5, so the J call may be wrong. CDR1 and CDR2 (germline): SGHTA, FQGTGA. The length of the CDR3 is 13 residues. The CDR3 coding sequence is TGTGCCAGCAGCTTTCAGGGGCCGGAGACCCAGTACTTC. It codes for CASSFQGPETQYF.

The CDR3: CASRRGQGNYEQYF. The CDR3 nucleotides read TGTGCCAGCAGGAGGGGACAGGGGAACTACGAGCAGTACTTC. The gene calls are TRBV27 and TRBJ2-7, with TRBD1 identical over 10 bases. The CDR3 is made up of 14 amino acids. The germline V gene has CDR1 MNHEY and CDR2 SMNVEV (reference sequence). The V and J ends lost 6 bases and 3 bases, in that order; junction bases with no gene match: 5.

The rearrangement joins TRBV20-1 to TRBJ2-5; D gene uncertain. Trimming removed 3 bases from V and 5 bases from J, with 10 bases in between. There are 12 residues in the CDR3. Germline V gene sequence: CDR1 DFQATT, CDR2 SNEGSKA (reference sequence). As DNA, the CDR3 is TGCAGTGCTAGTATTGGCTACGAGACCCAGTACTTC. It specifies CSASIGYETQYF.

The genes are TRBV6-5 and TRBJ2-7; perhaps TRBD2 as D (5 bases). Germline CDR1 and CDR2: MNHEY and SVGAGI. The CDR3 is 13 amino acids. Trimming stripped 6 bases from V and 2 bases from J, with 11 bases between. The CDR3 reads CASSRTEAYEQYF. CDR3 nucleotides: TGTGCCAGCAGCAGGACTGAAGCCTACGAGCAGTACTTC.

The J gene is TRBJ1-2, the V gene TRBV6-5; D call uncertain. With 1 base removed from V and 6 bases from J, the gap between germline ends came to 12 bases. The germline CDR1 and CDR2 sequences are MNHEY and SVGAGI. The CDR3 covers 14 residues. The chain's CDR3 is CASSYWPAGDGYTF. The CDR3 nucleotides are TGTGCCAGCAGTTACTGGCCGGCCGGAGATGGCTACACCTTC.

CDR3 region: CASSASGTANTGELFF. The DNA for the CDR3 is TGCGCCAGCAGCGCGTCCGGGACAGCCAACACCGGGGAGCTGTTTTTT. The V gene is TRBV5-1, the J gene TRBJ2-2, with 7 bases fitting TRBD1. V was clipped by 4 bases and J by 2 bases; unmatched bases: 8. The CDR3 loop spans 16 amino acids. The germline V gene has CDR1 SGHRS and CDR2 YFSETQ.

CDR3 protein: CASSPRQAARGQETQYF. CDR3 nucleotides: TGTGCCAGCTCACCACGTCAAGCGGCGAGGGGCCAAGAGACCCAGTACTTC. The chain recombines TRBV18 with TRBJ2-5; D is possibly TRBD1 or TRBD2 (5 bases each). CDR1 and CDR2 from the germline V gene are KGHSH and LQKENI. V lost 1 base, J lost 1 base, and 16 bases lay in between. The CDR3 has 17 amino acids.

This clonotype was seen more than once but under ten times. The chain recombines TRBV15 with TRBJ2-7; D call uncertain. The CDR3 covers 14 residues. Trimming left V 0 bases short and J 6 bases short, with 12 bases between. CDR1 and CDR2 (germline): LNHNV, YYDKDF (reference sequence). CDR3 coding DNA: TGTGCCACCAGCAGAGATCCCGTTGCGAGCGAGCAGTACTTC. Encoded protein: CATSRDPVASEQYF.

The chain joins TRBV4-3 to TRBJ2-1, with a possible D match to TRBD1 (5 bases). Trimming shortened V by 0 bases and J by 3 bases, and 15 bases separated the two germline ends. CDR3 length equals 17 residues. Germline V CDR1 and CDR2: LGHNA, YSLEER. CDR3 residues: CASSQDLPRALYNEQFF. The CDR3 bases are TGCGCCAGCAGCCAAGATCTGCCCAGGGCCCTCTACAATGAGCAGTTCTTC.

This chain uses TRBV14 with TRBJ2-2, with D perhaps being TRBD1 or TRBD2 (5 bases each). V dropped 4 bases and J dropped 4 bases, with 16 bases sitting between them. This CDR3 has 16 residues. CDR1 and CDR2 (germline): SGHDN, FVKESK. CDR3 amino acids: CASSRNAGTTTGELFF. For the CDR3, the DNA is TGTGCCAGCAGCCGGAACGCCGGGACGACCACCGGGGAGCTGTTTTTT.

V usage is TRBV7-8 and J usage is TRBJ2-5, with 8 bases that match TRBD1. The end of the DNA aligns better with TRBJ2-1, so the J call may be wrong. This CDR3 has 18 amino acids. The germline gives CDR1 SGHVS, CDR2 FQNEAQ. The CDR3 DNA sequence: TGTGCCAGCAGCTTAGAAGCTAGAAGGACAGGGCCCTACAATGAGCAGTTCTTC. Encoded protein: CASSLEARRTGPYNEQFF.

CDR3 region: CASSWAGQAPYEQYF. The DNA for the CDR3 is TGTGCCAGCAGTTGGGCGGGACAGGCCCCCTACGAGCAGTACTTC. The V call is TRBV28, the J call TRBJ2-7, with 8 bases aligning to TRBD1. Trimming removed 4 bases from V and 2 bases from J; junction bases left unmatched: 7. The CDR3 spans 15 residues. Germline lookup yields CDR1 MDHEN and CDR2 SYDVKM.

The chain is built from TRBV12-3 or TRBV12-4 and TRBJ1-1, with a tentative D call TRBD1 (6 bases). This CDR3 has 13 amino acids. V was shortened by 6 bases and J by 10 bases, with 18 bases between the two germline ends. The CDR3 sequence is CASSSPPGQRAFF. The DNA for the CDR3 is TGTGCCAGCAGCTCCCCTCCGGGACAACGAGCTTTCTTT.

This clonotype was recorded a few times. In DNA, the CDR3 is TGTGCCAGCAGCTCGGGACTAGCTGATATCGAGCAGTACTTC. Its translation: CASSSGLADIEQYF. The V call is TRBV7-3, the J call TRBJ2-7; 9 positions match TRBD2. CDR1 and CDR2 from the germline V gene are SGHTA and FQGTGA. The CDR3 has 14 residues. The trim removed 4 bases at V and 6 bases at J, leaving 7 bases unmatched.

This clonotype was detected a few times. CDR3 amino acids: CASSLLGGALYEQYF. DNA for the CDR3: TGTGCCAGCAGTTTATTAGGCGGGGCCCTCTACGAGCAGTACTTC. J is TRBJ2-7 and V is TRBV27; a possible D gene is TRBD2 (6 bases). Germline values: CDR1 MNHEY, CDR2 SMNVEV (reference sequence). The CDR3 runs 15 residues. Deletions cut 1 base from V and 3 bases from J, with 13 bases between.